This T cell receptor beta chain emerged from a study of radiation and T cells in renal cell carcinoma (dated by TCRdb to the early 2020s). Concerning the study at large: Samples came from a clinical trial, in which primary renal cell carcinomas received 15 Gy stereotactic body radiation therapy followed by nephrectomy 4 weeks later. Across all 55 or so samples, 3,800,000 or so unique CDR3 nucleotide sequences encoding about 2.7 million unique CDR3 amino acid sequences were identified. In total, approximately 54 samples, comprising approximately 26 tumors and some 27 peripheral blood samples, were subjected to TCR beta sequencing. The investigation overall reported the following: Dynamics of the blood repertoire were not tracked past 4 weeks after treatment. Effects of radiation dose or scheduling on the TCR repertoire could not be addressed with the single-armed trial design. An increase in top tumor clonotypes in blood was observed from baseline to 2 weeks post-radiation, followed by contraction by 4 weeks, which was taken to suggest transient expansion of tumor-resident clones. Because no pretreatment tumor biopsies were available, whether clonotypes were present in the tumor at baseline could not be determined.

The CDR3 measures 15 amino acids from cysteine to phenylalanine. Only the CDR3 DNA stays, 45 bases, in frame from base 1. Here V drops 7 bases and J drops 1 base, and the junction holds 5 bases not matched to any gene. CDR1 WSHSY and CDR2 SAAADI were looked up in the germline V gene. What the time point label conveys for this sample: baseline pretreatment blood. The label giving this sample's treatment or condition can be read as: 15 Gy SBRT to primary tumor, nephrectomy 4 weeks later. To follow tumor-enriched clonotypes, peripheral blood was collected serially from radiation-treated patients at baseline and again at 2 weeks and 4 weeks after SBRT. Every patient had renal cell carcinoma of clear cell pathology. Genomic DNA for TCR sequencing was prepared using the QIAamp DNA Blood Mini Kit (Qiagen). Samples were included in the analyses only if all quality control checks were passed. With respect to this clone: Its antigen is currently not known. Base qualities were left out, and no much larger clone turns up one base away.

The immunoSEQ kit was used, according to the manufacturer's recommendations, to generate TCR beta libraries from genomic DNA. To prepare libraries, a first multiplex PCR with proprietary primers was run, followed by a second PCR that added unique barcodes, and a bead cleanup was done after each round. Each sample batch included a kit-provided positive control reaction and a negative control reaction. The final libraries were assessed on an Agilent 4200 TapeStation D1000 ScreenTape, pooled by volume, and quantified by qPCR. Sequencing was performed on an Illumina NextSeq500 with a MidOutput 150-cycle cartridge, and 156 Read1 and 15 Index1 cycles were run with kit custom primers. The pooled library was loaded at around 1.1 pM with a roughly 20% PhiX control spike-in. Processing in the source paper ran as follows. Vendor-processed data were analyzed in R, with a clonotype defined as all T cells sharing the same CDR3 nucleotide sequence. For clone abundance analyses, frequencies were normalized to the 10,000 most abundant clones in each sample. Public T cell clones, which averaged fewer than five per sample, were removed prior to analysis. Tumor-enriched clonotypes and baseline blood-enriched clonotypes were defined as those with an abundance difference of at least 32-fold between compartments. A beta-binomial differential abundance model was used to identify clonotypes that were expanded or contracted between blood time points. Tumor-blood repertoire similarity was measured with the Baroni-Urbani and Buser coefficient, and groups were compared using two-tailed Wilcoxon tests in R. The source is immuneACCESS, and TCRdb retained only in-frame sequences with V and J called. Part of the clones is not carried over; for the studies checked, unresolved V genes explain less than half of this, and the remainder is unexplained. V and J calls plus clone size are reproduced from that table; the DNA served to infer D and trimming. Present in this sample are 100,000 to 150,000 clones, roughly 80% of which were seen just once. The biggest ten clones account for around 3% of the sample.

Rearrangement joined TRBV10-2 to TRBJ2-3, and 10 junctional nucleotides match TRBD1. This sample comprised blood, obtained from a patient whose treatment included radiotherapy and nephrectomy. The TCR was taken from a woman aged 55-70 years with renal cell carcinoma. The CDR3 is CASNPGTGGTDTQYF. The DNA is TGCGCCAGCAACCCCGGGACAGGGGGCACAGATACGCAGTATTTT.